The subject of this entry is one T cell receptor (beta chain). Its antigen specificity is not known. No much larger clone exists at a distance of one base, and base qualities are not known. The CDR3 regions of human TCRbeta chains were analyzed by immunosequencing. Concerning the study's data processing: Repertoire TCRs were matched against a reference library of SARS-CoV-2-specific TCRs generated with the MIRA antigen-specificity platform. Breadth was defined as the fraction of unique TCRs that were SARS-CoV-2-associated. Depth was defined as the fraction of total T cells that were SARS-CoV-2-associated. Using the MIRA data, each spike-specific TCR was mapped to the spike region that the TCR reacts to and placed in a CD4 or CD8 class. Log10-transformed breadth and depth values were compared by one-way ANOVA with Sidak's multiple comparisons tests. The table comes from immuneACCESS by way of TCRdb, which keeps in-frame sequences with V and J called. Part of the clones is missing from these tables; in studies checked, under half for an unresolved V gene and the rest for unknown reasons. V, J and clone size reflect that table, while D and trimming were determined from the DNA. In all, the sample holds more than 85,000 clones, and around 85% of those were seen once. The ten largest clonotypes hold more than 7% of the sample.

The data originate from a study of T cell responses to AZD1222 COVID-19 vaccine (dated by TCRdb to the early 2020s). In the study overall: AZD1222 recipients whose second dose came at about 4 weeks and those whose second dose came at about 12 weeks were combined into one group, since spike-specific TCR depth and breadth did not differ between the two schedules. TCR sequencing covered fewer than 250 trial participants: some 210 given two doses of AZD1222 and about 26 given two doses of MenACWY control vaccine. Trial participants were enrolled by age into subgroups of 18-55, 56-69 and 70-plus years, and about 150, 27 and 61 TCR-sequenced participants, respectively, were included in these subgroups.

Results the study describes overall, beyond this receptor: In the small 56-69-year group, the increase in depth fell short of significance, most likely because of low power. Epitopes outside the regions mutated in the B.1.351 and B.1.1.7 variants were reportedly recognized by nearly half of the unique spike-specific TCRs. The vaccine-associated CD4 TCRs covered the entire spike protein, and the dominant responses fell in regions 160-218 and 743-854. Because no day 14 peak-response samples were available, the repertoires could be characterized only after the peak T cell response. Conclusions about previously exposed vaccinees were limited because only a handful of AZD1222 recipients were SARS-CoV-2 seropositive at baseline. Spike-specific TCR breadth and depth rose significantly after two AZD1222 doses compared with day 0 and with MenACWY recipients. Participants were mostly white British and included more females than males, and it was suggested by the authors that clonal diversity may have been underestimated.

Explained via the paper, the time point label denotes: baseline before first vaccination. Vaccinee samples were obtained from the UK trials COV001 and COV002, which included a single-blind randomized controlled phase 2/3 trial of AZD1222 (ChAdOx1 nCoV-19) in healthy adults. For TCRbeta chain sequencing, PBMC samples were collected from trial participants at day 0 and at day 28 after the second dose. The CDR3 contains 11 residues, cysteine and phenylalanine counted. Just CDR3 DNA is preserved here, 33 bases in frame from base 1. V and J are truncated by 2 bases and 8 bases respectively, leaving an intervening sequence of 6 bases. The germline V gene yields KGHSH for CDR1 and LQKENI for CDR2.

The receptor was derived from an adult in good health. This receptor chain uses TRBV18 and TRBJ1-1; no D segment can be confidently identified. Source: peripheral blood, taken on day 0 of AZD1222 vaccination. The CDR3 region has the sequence CASSPKDEAFF. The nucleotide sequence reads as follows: TGTGCCAGCTCACCAAAGGACGAAGCTTTCTTT. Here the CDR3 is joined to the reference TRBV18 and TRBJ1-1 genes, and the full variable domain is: NAGVMQNPRHLVRRRGQEARLRCSPMKGHSHVYWYRQLPEEGLKFMVYLQKENIIDESGMPKERFSAEFPKEGPSILRIQQVVRGDSAAYFCASSPKDEAFFGQGTRLTVV.